This paragraph covers one T cell receptor beta chain sequence. It was with 60 Vbeta and 13 Jbeta primers that the PCR ran. Profiling relied on immunoSEQ multiplex PCR, and the TCRdb table lists in-frame clones only, not all of them. The table includes over 150,000 clones, about three quarters detected once. The data derive from a study of cytomegalovirus exposure and HLA in healthy donors. The source is a woman between 50 and 59 years old in good health and CMV-seropositive. The sample consisted of PBMCs.

DNA of the CDR3: TGTGCCAGCAGCTATGGGACAGGGAAAGGAAACACCATATATTTT. Its translation is CASSYGTGKGNTIYF. The gene calls are TRBV7-2 and TRBJ1-3, with TRBD1 matching over 9 bases. V dropped 4 bases and J dropped 4; count of bases not matched to a gene: 5. Germline CDR1 is SGHTA and CDR2 is FQGNSA. This CDR3 is built from 15 residues.